Sequencing of this TCR beta chain was carried out in a study of cytomegalovirus exposure and HLA in healthy donors. About the research overall: Counted in an early data release were roughly 87 million unique TCRs from HLA-typed donors.

The CDR3 runs to 12 residues. The germline gives CDR1 MDHEN, CDR2 SYDVKM. Trimming stripped 8 bases from V and 2 bases from J, with 10 bases between. The PCR ran on 60 Vbeta and 13 Jbeta primers. Sequencing used immunoSEQ multiplex PCR; TCRdb keeps in-frame clones, though not all of them. Of roughly 120,000 clones listed, around 73% are singletons. Sequencing input: PBMCs. The origin of this receptor is a man aged 35-49 years in good health and CMV-seronegative. This chain uses TRBV28 with TRBJ2-7; the D gene is possibly TRBD2 (5 bases). In DNA, the CDR3 is TGTGCCAGCTCTCACGGGGCCTACGAGCAGTACTTC. This sequence encodes CASSHGAYEQYF. The full variable domain, completed using reference TRBV28 and TRBJ2-7, is DVKVTQSSRYLVKRTGEKVFLECVQDMDHENMFWYRQDPGLGLRLIYFSYDVKMKEKGDIPEGYSVSREKKERFSLILESASTNQTSMYLCASSHGAYEQYFGPGTRLTVT.